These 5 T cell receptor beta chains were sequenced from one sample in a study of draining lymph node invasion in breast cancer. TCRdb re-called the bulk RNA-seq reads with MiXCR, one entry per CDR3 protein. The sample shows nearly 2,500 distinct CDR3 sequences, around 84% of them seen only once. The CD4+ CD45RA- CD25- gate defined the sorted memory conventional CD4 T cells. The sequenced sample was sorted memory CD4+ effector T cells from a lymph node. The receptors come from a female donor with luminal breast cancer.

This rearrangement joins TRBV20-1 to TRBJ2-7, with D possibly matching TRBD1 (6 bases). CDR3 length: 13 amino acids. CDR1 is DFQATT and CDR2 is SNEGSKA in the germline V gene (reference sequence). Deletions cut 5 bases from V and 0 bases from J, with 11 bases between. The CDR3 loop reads CSAGDIRSYEQYF. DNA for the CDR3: TGCAGTGCTGGGGACATCCGCTCCTACGAGCAGTACTTC.

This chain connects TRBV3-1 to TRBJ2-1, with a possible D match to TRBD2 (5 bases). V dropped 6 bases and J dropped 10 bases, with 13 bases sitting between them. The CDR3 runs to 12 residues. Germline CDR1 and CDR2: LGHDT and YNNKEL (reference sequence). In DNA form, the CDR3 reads TGTGCCAGCAGGTTCAGCCGAGGGGAGCAGTTCTTC. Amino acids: CASRFSRGEQFF.

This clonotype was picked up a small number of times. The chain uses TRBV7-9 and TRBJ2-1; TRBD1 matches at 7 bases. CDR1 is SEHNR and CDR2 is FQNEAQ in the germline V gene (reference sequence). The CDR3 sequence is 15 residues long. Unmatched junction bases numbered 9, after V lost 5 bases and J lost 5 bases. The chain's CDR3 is CASSHTGDIHNEQFF. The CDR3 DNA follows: TGTGCCAGCAGCCACACAGGGGACATACACAATGAGCAGTTCTTC.

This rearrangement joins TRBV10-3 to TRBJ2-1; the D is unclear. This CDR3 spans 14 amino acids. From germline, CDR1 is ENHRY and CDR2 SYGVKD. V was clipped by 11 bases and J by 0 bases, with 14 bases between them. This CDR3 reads CASTPESSYNEQFF. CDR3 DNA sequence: TGTGCCTCTACCCCCGAAAGCTCCTACAATGAGCAGTTCTTC.

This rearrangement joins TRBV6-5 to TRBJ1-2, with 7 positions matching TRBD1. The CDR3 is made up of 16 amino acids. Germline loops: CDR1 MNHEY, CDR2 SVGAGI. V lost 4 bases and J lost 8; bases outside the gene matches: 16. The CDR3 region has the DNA TGTGCCAGCAGTTTAACCCACCGAACACAGGGGTCGGGCTACACCTTC. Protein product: CASSLTHRTQGSGYTF.